This T cell receptor beta chain was sequenced in a study of response to subunit inactivated influenza vaccine. General study points: Authors suggested each seasonal flu vaccination may recruit only limited numbers of new T cells.

Germline values: CDR1 SGHTA, CDR2 FQGNSA. This CDR3 contains 15 residues. V gave up 1 base and J gave up 3 bases, with 13 bases separating them. TCRdb itself ran the RT-PCR reads through MiXCR, one entry per CDR3 protein. The sample contains roughly 670,000 distinct CDR3 sequences, about 15% of which appear only once. This clonotype was observed a handful of times. Its antigen is currently unknown. The sample in question was PBMCs from blood, obtained around 15 days before vaccination. This sequence joins TRBV7-2 and TRBJ2-7; D is unclear. This receptor was identified in a man aged 50 or older who received an inactivated influenza vaccine. DNA of the CDR3: TGTGCCAGCAGCTTAGACCCGGACGGTTACTACGAGCAGTACTTC. Amino acids: CASSLDPDGYYEQYF.